This T cell receptor beta chain was obtained from a study of preoperative IRX-2 immunotherapy in early breast cancer. Clones were read by immunoSEQ multiplex PCR, and TCRdb kept only the in-frame ones, dropping some. The sample holds around 39,000 clones; roughly 95% are singletons and the top ten take roughly 1.5%. Indicated treatment: preoperative locoregional IRX-2 cytokine immunotherapy. Samples came from a phase Ib trial of preoperative locoregional IRX-2 cytokine immunotherapy. This clone has a single count. Germline V gives CDR1 SGHDT, CDR2 YYEEEE. The length of the CDR3 is 17 residues. Deletions cut 0 bases from V and 0 bases from J, with 14 bases between.

The TCR comes from a human donor with breast cancer. The genes are TRBV5-6 and TRBJ2-3, with a possible D match to TRBD2 (6 bases). This sample comprised tumor tissue, obtained after IRX-2 immunotherapy. CDR3 sequence reads: CASSLAGLGGSTDTQYF. Here the CDR3 DNA reads TGTGCCAGCAGCTTGGCCGGGCTGGGAGGAAGCACAGATACGCAGTATTTT. Based on the CDR3 plus reference TRBV5-6 and TRBJ2-3, the full variable domain is DAGVTQSPTHLIKTRGQQVTLRCSPKSGHDTVSWYQQALGQGPQFIFQYYEEEERQRGNFPDRFSGHQFPNYSSELNVNALLLGDSALYLCASSLAGLGGSTDTQYFGPGTRLTVL.